This TCR beta chain was recovered during a study of T cell repertoires in cytomegalovirus infection. Turning to the study itself: In the study, CMV epitopes included recently identified HLA-C-restricted and well-studied HLA-B-restricted ones. Shared public TCR beta signatures pointed to both CMV infection and a matching HLA type.

Study-level findings and limits: Summed frequency of shared TCR beta families picked out CMV carriers who also had the relevant HLA.

TCRdb re-called the reads with MiXCR, one entry per CDR3 protein. In the table there are around 310,000 distinct CDR3 sequences, 25% to 30% of which are singletons. This clonotype was seen ten or more times. Its antigen remains unknown. Trimming pared 6 bases from V and 0 bases from J, leaving 16 bases between. Germline CDR1 reads SGHVS; CDR2 reads FQNEAQ. The CDR3 has 16 amino acids. V gene TRBV7-8 combines with J gene TRBJ2-3, with a weak D call TRBD1 (6 bases). The TCR sequence derives from a human donor in good health (CMV status not recorded). Some clones in this sample may be carry-over from other donors' samples. The sequencing here drew on cultured PBMCs, taken from culture after CMV antigen stimulation. CDR3 in amino acids: CASSPVNRASTDTQYF. In DNA form, the CDR3 reads TGTGCCAGCAGTCCGGTGAACAGGGCGAGCACAGATACGCAGTATTTT.